This TCR beta chain was identified in a study of T cells in Graves' hyperthyroidism and ophthalmopathy. Broader study findings: Ophthalmopathy was model-predicted a median about 6.9 months pre-onset.

Reasons for excluding patients were uncontrolled infection, other autoimmune disease, pregnancy or lactation. This clonotype showed up many times. The antigen remains undetermined. Regions amplified from RNA transcripts were the TCR beta CDR3 regions. TCR CDR3 regions were first amplified by RT-PCR with HTBI primers. TCRdb recomputed calls from the multiplex PCR reads with MiXCR, one row per CDR3 protein. The sample contains 550,000 to 600,000 distinct CDR3 sequences, approximately 15% of which appear only once. The trim removed 1 base at V and 1 base at J, leaving 3 bases unmatched. Germline values: CDR1 SEHNR, CDR2 FQNEAQ (reference sequence). This CDR3 comprises 15 residues.

The sequenced sample was blood. The rearrangement uses TRBV7-9 and TRBJ1-1; 7 bases line up with TRBD1. This receptor was obtained from a woman younger than 30 with Graves' ophthalmopathy. The CDR3: CASSLETGWNTEAFF. CDR3 in DNA: TGTGCCAGCAGCTTAGAGACAGGGTGGAACACTGAAGCTTTCTTT. The variable domain in full, with the rest retrieved from reference TRBV7-9 and TRBJ1-1, is DTGVSQNPRHKITKRGQNVTFRCDPISEHNRLYWYRQTLGQGPEFLTYFQNEAQLEKSRLLSDRFSAERPKGSFSTLEIQRTEQGDSAMYLCASSLETGWNTEAFFGQGTRLTVV.